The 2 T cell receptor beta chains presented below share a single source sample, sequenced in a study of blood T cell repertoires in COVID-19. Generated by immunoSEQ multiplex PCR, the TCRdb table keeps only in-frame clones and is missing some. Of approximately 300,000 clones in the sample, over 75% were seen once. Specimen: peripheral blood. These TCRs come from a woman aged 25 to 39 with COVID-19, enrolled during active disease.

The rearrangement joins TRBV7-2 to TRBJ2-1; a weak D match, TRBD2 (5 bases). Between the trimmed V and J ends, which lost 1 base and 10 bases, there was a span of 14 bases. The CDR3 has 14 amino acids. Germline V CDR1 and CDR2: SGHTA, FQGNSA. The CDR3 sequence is CASSLGGQAGEQFF. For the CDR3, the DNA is TGTGCCAGCAGCTTAGGAGGGCAAGCTGGGGAGCAGTTCTTC.

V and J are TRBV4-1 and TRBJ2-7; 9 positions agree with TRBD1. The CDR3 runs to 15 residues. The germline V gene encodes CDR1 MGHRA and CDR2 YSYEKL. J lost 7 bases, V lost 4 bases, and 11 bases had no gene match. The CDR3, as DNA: TGCGCCAGCAGCCGAGTATCGACAGGGGGTAATGAGCAGTACTTC. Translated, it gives CASSRVSTGGNEQYF.